The 4 T cell receptor beta chains below all came from one sample that was sequenced in a study of early T cells in non-severe SARS-CoV-2 infection. TCRdb processed the 5' RACE reads anew with MiXCR; each CDR3 protein has one entry. The repertoire holds some 45,000 distinct CDR3 sequences, with under 7.5% as singletons. The sequenced material came from whole blood. The receptors derive from an adult who was a healthcare worker with PCR-confirmed SARS-CoV-2 infection or an uninfected control (not recorded which).

Within the sample, this clonotype is large (0.1 to 1%). The chain combines TRBV10-3 with TRBJ2-5, with 8 bases fitting TRBD1. From germline, CDR1 is ENHRY and CDR2 SYGVKD. This CDR3 region has 17 residues. V was pared by 0 bases and J by 0 bases, with 6 bases of the junction left unmatched. The CDR3 is CAISESGQVPYQETQYF. CDR3 DNA sequence: TGTGCCATCAGTGAGTCGGGACAGGTCCCTTACCAAGAGACCCAGTACTTC.

This clonotype turned up a few times. The J gene is TRBJ1-4, the V gene TRBV5-4; the match to TRBD1 covers 11 bases. The CDR3 totals 14 residues. Losses at the gene ends were 3 bases for V and 5 bases for J; bases not matched to a gene: 0. Per the germline V gene, CDR1 is SGHNT and CDR2 is YYREEE (reference sequence). The CDR3 nucleotides read TGTGCCAGCAGCTGGGACAGGGGGAATGAAAAACTGTTTTTT. It encodes CASSWDRGNEKLFF. Full variable domain (missing parts from reference TRBV5-4 and TRBJ1-4): ETGVTQSPTHLIKTRGQQVTLRCSSQSGHNTVSWYQQALGQGPQFIFQYYREEENGRGNFPPRFSGLQFPNYSSELNVNALELDDSALYLCASSWDRGNEKLFFGSGTQLSVL.

The chain has TRBV11-2 and TRBJ2-1, with D perhaps matching TRBD2 (5 bases). The germline V gene encodes CDR1 SGHAT and CDR2 FQNNGV. The CDR3 covers 15 residues. V shed 6 bases and J shed 7 bases, with 19 bases lying between them. The CDR3 bases are TGTGCCAGCAGACGGCCGGGAATGACTTGGAATGAGCAGTTCTTC. Its translation is CASRRPGMTWNEQFF.

This clonotype was counted many times. V usage is TRBV6-2 or TRBV6-3 and J usage is TRBJ2-1; 9 nucleotides line up with TRBD2. Germline lookup yields CDR1 MNHEY and CDR2 SVGEGT. There are 18 residues in the CDR3. V shed 0 bases and J 11 bases; nucleotides not matched to a gene: 17. The CDR3 DNA reads TGTGCCAGCAGTTACTCGATTCTTGTACTAGCGGGCCCCCGAAAGCAGTTCTTC. This translates into CASSYSILVLAGPRKQFF.